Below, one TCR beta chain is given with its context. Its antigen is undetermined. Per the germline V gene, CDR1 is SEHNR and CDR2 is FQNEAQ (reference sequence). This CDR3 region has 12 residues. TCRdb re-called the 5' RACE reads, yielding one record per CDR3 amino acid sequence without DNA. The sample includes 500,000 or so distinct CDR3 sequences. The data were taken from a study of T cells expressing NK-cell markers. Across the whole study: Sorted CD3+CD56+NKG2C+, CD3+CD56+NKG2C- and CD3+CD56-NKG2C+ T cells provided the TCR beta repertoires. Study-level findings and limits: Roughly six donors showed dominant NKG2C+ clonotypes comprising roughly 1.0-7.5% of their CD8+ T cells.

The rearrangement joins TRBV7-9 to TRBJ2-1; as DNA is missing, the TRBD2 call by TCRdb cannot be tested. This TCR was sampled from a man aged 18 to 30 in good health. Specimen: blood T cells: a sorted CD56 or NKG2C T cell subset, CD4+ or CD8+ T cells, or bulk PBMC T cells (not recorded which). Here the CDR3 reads CASSPPPGLGFF.